A single sample is the source of the 15 T cell receptor beta chains below, sequenced in a study of blood T cell repertoires in COVID-19. Measured with immunoSEQ multiplex PCR; TCRdb has only the in-frame clones, and not every one. The table lists more than 350,000 clones, more than 70% of them singletons, with 3% in the top ten. The sample taken for sequencing was peripheral blood. These receptor sequences come from a woman in her twenties or thirties with COVID-19, enrolled during active disease.

This chain connects TRBV5-1 to TRBJ1-5; D not resolved. This CDR3 contains 15 residues. Deletions cut 0 bases from V and 6 bases from J, with 13 bases between. Germline CDR1 SGHRS, CDR2 YFSETQ. CDR3 coding DNA: TGCGCCAGCAGCTTGGGTGTTAGTTCTGGTCAGCCCCAGCATTTT. This translates into CASSLGVSSGQPQHF.

This clone has a single count. The gene calls are TRBV2 and TRBJ2-3, with TRBD1 matching 10 bases. With V trimmed by 9 bases and J by 2 bases, 8 bases remained unmatched. This CDR3 comprises 15 residues. Germline CDR1 is SNHLY and CDR2 is FYNNEI. The CDR3 is CASSKDRGYTDTQYF. DNA of the CDR3: TGTGCCAGTTCAAAGGACAGGGGGTACACAGATACGCAGTATTTT.

In the case of this clone: Distinct nucleotide sequences in the sample also encode this CDR3. The chain has TRBV7-9 and TRBJ2-3; D gene ambiguous. V lost 0 bases and J 2 bases, leaving 9 bases between the germline ends. The CDR3 consists of 15 residues. Germline assignment: CDR1 SEHNR and CDR2 FQNEAQ (reference sequence). The DNA of the CDR3 is TGTGCCAGCAGCTTAGCGGAGAGAGTCACAGATACGCAGTATTTT. Its protein is CASSLAERVTDTQYF. Full variable domain (outside the CDR3, taken from reference TRBV7-9 and TRBJ2-3): DTGVSQNPRHKITKRGQNVTFRCDPISEHNRLYWYRQTLGQGPEFLTYFQNEAQLEKSRLLSDRFSAERPKGSFSTLEIQRTEQGDSAMYLCASSLAERVTDTQYFGPGTRLTVL.

This chain uses TRBV30 with TRBJ2-3; 9 bases align to TRBD2. This CDR3 comprises 14 residues. The V and J ends lost 3 bases and 4 bases, in that order; junction bases with no gene match: 5. Germline V gives CDR1 GTSNPN, CDR2 SVGIG (reference sequence). The CDR3 coding sequence is TGTGCCTGGAGCTCTAGCGGGACCTCAGATACGCAGTATTTT. Its protein is CAWSSSGTSDTQYF.

This chain connects TRBV27 to TRBJ2-2, with TRBD1 as a possible D gene (5 bases). Per germline, CDR1 MNHEY and CDR2 SMNVEV (reference sequence). The CDR3 is 13 residues long. The V end lost 3 bases, the J end lost 7 bases, and 9 bases lay between the germline ends. CDR3 bases: TGTGCCAGCAGTTTGCAGGGAATCGGGGAGCTGTTTTTT. It is translated as CASSLQGIGELFF.

The chain combines TRBV6-2 or TRBV6-3 with TRBJ1-5; 10 nucleotides line up with TRBD1. In germline, CDR1 is MNHEY, CDR2 SVGEGT. The CDR3 has 21 amino acids. V was pared by 2 bases and J by 0 bases, with 16 bases of the junction left unmatched. CDR3 residues: CASSYTPGQGTARYSNQPQHF. For the CDR3, the DNA is TGTGCCAGCAGTTACACGCCGGGACAGGGGACAGCTCGATATAGCAATCAGCCCCAGCATTTT.

This chain links TRBV10-1 with TRBJ2-1; TRBD2 aligns across 10 bases. V lost 10 bases, J lost 0 bases, and 27 bases stayed unmatched. Germline CDR1 and CDR2: WNHNN and SYGVQD (reference sequence). This CDR3 has 22 amino acids. In DNA, the CDR3 is TGCGCCACCTCCTCCGGACAGGGCTACTTAGCGGGGGGCCCTTTCTCCTACAATGAGCAGTTCTTC. It yields the protein CATSSGQGYLAGGPFSYNEQFF.

This chain uses TRBV28 with TRBJ2-3; 11 bases match TRBD1. The junction had 10 bases not matched to a gene; V was cut back by 5 bases and J by 3 bases. The CDR3 runs to 17 residues. Germline loops: CDR1 MDHEN, CDR2 SYDVKM. CDR3 DNA: TGTGCCAGCAGTCTTCCCCTCCGGGACAGGGGGACAGATACGCAGTATTTT. It specifies CASSLPLRDRGTDTQYF.

This chain uses TRBV6-5 with TRBJ1-1; 7 positions agree with TRBD1. CDR1 is MNHEY and CDR2 is SVGAGI in the germline V gene. The J segment lost 11 bases and the V segment lost 6 bases, leaving 6 bases of the junction unmatched. The CDR3 sequence is 11 residues long. CDR3 region: CASSRQGVAFF. The CDR3, as DNA: TGTGCCAGCAGCCGACAGGGTGTGGCTTTCTTT.

V is TRBV4-3 and J is TRBJ2-3, with 15 positions matching TRBD2. The junction had 3 bases not matched to a gene; V was cut back by 5 bases and J by 6 bases. CDR1 LGHNA and CDR2 YSLEER come from the germline V gene. The CDR3 extends over 15 amino acids. Here the CDR3 reads CASSWTSGRADTQYF. The CDR3 coding sequence is TGCGCCAGCAGCTGGACTAGCGGGAGGGCCGATACGCAGTATTTT.

The chain links TRBV7-9 to TRBJ1-2, with D possibly being TRBD1 (6 bases). This CDR3 region has 12 residues. Germline V gene sequence: CDR1 SEHNR, CDR2 FQNEAQ (reference sequence). V lost 5 bases and J lost 4, with 8 bases in between. The CDR3 loop reads CASSPDSYGYTF. The CDR3 DNA follows: TGTGCCAGCAGCCCGGACAGCTATGGCTACACCTTC.

V gene TRBV5-6 combines with J gene TRBJ1-1; the D gene is possibly TRBD1 (5 bases). The CDR3 has 13 residues. V shed 4 bases and J shed 4 bases, with 11 bases lying between them. Germline V gives CDR1 SGHDT, CDR2 YYEEEE. The CDR3 DNA reads TGTGCCAGCAGCCGAACAGGCGGCACTGAAGCTTTCTTT. It codes for CASSRTGGTEAFF. Full variable domain (outside the CDR3, taken from reference TRBV5-6 and TRBJ1-1): DAGVTQSPTHLIKTRGQQVTLRCSPKSGHDTVSWYQQALGQGPQFIFQYYEEEERQRGNFPDRFSGHQFPNYSSELNVNALLLGDSALYLCASSRTGGTEAFFGQGTRLTVV.

This clone is a singleton in its sample. The chain combines TRBV4-3 with TRBJ1-5; D unclear. Between the trimmed V and J ends, which lost 0 bases and 6 bases, there was a span of 6 bases. CDR1 LGHNA and CDR2 YSLEER come from the germline V gene. The CDR3 covers 13 residues. The CDR3 nucleotides are TGCGCCAGCAGCCAAGAAGAGGGTCAGCCCCAGCATTTT. Translating gives CASSQEEGQPQHF.

V gene TRBV11-2 combines with J gene TRBJ2-2, with D maybe TRBD2 (6 bases). CDR3 length equals 16 residues. Germline V gene sequence: CDR1 SGHAT, CDR2 FQNNGV. With 2 bases removed from V and 8 bases from J, the gap between germline ends came to 18 bases. In DNA, the CDR3 is TGTGCCAGCAGCTTAATGGACTATACCAGGGCGGGGGAGCTGTTTTTT. Protein: CASSLMDYTRAGELFF.

V and J are TRBV7-9 and TRBJ1-1, with D hard to call. Per germline, CDR1 SEHNR and CDR2 FQNEAQ (reference sequence). The ends were cut back, 1 base at V and 8 bases at J, with 14 bases in the middle. This CDR3 has 14 residues. The chain's CDR3 is CASSLEHRTPEAFF. CDR3 DNA sequence: TGTGCCAGCAGCTTAGAGCACCGAACCCCCGAAGCTTTCTTT.